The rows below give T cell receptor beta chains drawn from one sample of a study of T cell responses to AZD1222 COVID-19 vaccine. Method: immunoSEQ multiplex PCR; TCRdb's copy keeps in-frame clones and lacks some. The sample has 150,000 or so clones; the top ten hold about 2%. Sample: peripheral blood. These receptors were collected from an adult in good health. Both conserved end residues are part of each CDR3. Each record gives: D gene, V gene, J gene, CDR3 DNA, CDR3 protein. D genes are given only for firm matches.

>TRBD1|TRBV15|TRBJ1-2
TGTGCCACCAGCAGAAACCAGGGGGACTATGGCTACACCTTC
CATSRNQGDYGYTF
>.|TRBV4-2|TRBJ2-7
TGTGCCAGCAGCCAAGTCCCTTCCGAGGGGGGGTGGGGCTACGAGCAGTACTTC
CASSQVPSEGGWGYEQYF
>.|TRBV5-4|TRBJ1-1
TGTGCCAGCAGCTTTGGGGGGGGAGACACTGAAGCTTTCTTT
CASSFGGGDTEAFF
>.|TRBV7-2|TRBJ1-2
TGTGCCAGCAGTTCAGACGGGACCTATCTTAGCTATGGCTACACCTTC
CASSSDGTYLSYGYTF
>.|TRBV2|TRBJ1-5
TGTGCCAGCAGTGAGGGGGTTAGTCAGCCCCAGCATTTT
CASSEGVSQPQHF
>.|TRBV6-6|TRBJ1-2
TGTGCCAGCAGTTACTCGAGGGACGGTCAAACCTTC
CASSYSRDGQTF
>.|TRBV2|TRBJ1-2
TGTGCCAGCAGTGGTATAGGGAACTATGGCTACACCTTC
CASSGIGNYGYTF
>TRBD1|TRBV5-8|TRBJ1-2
TGTGCCAGCAGCTTGCCGGGACAGCGTCCGGGCTATGGCTACACCTTC
CASSLPGQRPGYGYTF
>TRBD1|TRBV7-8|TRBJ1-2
TGTGCCAGCAGCCTTCCTCCCCCCTTGGGACAGGGCCGGGATGGCTACACCTTC
CASSLPPPLGQGRDGYTF
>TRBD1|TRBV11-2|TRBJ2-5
TGTGCCAGCAGCACGGGACAGGGGGGAGAGACCCAGTACTTC
CASSTGQGGETQYF
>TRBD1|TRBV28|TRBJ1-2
TGTGCCAGCAGTTTTTGGCAGGGGGGCCCTCCTTATGGCTACACCTTC
CASSFWQGGPPYGYTF
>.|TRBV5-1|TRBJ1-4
TGCGCCAGCAGCTTCACGATAACCACACCAACTAATGAAAAACTGTTTTTT
CASSFTITTPTNEKLFF
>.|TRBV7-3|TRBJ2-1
TGTGCCAGCAGCTTACCGGGGCGATCCTACAATGAGCAGTTCTTC
CASSLPGRSYNEQFF